Below are 6 T cell receptor beta chains sequenced from a single sample in a study of vaccination effects on CD4 cells after COVID-19 (dated by TCRdb to the early 2020s). These receptors have no known antigen. The ViraFEST assay stimulated PBMC with viral peptide pools and then used TCR sequencing to identify antigen-specific CD4+ T cell clonotypes by expansion. After about 10 days of culture, CD4+ T cells were isolated with the EasySep CD4+ T cell isolation kit. Healthy vaccine recipients had no prior SARS-CoV-2 infection, confirmed by negative nucleocapsid antibodies before and after vaccination. Library method: the immunoSEQ multiplex PCR assay. Not all clones reach the TCRdb copy of this immuneACCESS table, which keeps in-frame sequences only. Checked studies attribute under half of the gap to unresolved V genes and leave the rest unexplained. The sample profile shows about 41,000 clones; around 77% of them were found once. The ten largest clones add up to roughly 3.1% of the sample.

Sequenced here: CD4+ T cells from PBMCs cultured with HCoV-NL63 spike peptides, sampled before COVID-19 vaccination. This specimen's cell subset or site label, per the study, means: HCoV-NL63 spike overlapping peptide pool stimulation. These receptors all come from a human donor who received a COVID-19 vaccine.

This chain links TRBV7-2 with TRBJ1-6; a weak D match, TRBD1 (6 bases). Germline values: CDR1 SGHTA, CDR2 FQGNSA. Trimming took 3 bases from V and 9 from J, leaving 9 bases between them. This CDR3 has 13 amino acids. The CDR3 loop reads CASSLNRVSPLHF. The CDR3 DNA is TGTGCCAGCAGCTTGAACAGGGTTTCACCCCTCCACTTT.

The chain links TRBV7-9 to TRBJ1-2, with D unresolved. In germline, CDR1 is SEHNR, CDR2 FQNEAQ (reference sequence). The CDR3 sequence is 13 residues long. Trimming pared 2 bases from V and 2 bases from J, leaving 6 bases between. CDR3 sequence reads: CASSLNGNYGYTF. The CDR3 DNA sequence: TGTGCCAGCAGCTTAAACGGCAACTATGGCTACACCTTC.

The rearrangement joins TRBV7-2 to TRBJ1-5, with D possibly matching TRBD1 (5 bases). V shed 5 bases and J shed 0 bases, with 17 bases lying between them. The V gene's germline CDR1 is SGHTA and CDR2 FQGNSA. The CDR3 has 17 amino acids. The CDR3 region has the DNA TGTGCCAGCAGCGTGGGGGGGGGTGCCTTTAGCAATCAGCCCCAGCATTTT. Translated: CASSVGGGAFSNQPQHF.

J is TRBJ2-1 and V is TRBV7-2; 7 bases fit TRBD2. V lost 3 bases to trimming and J lost 6 bases; unmatched junction nucleotides: 14. There are 17 residues in the CDR3. Germline V gene lookup returns CDR1 SGHTA and CDR2 FQGNSA. The CDR3 DNA reads TGTGCCAGCAGCTTTGACCCGCGGGGGAGGATAATCAATGAGCAGTTCTTC. It codes for CASSFDPRGRIINEQFF.

The V gene is TRBV5-1, the J gene TRBJ2-3, with 9 bases fitting TRBD2. After removal of 4 bases from V and 5 bases from J, the junction contained 5 bases not matched to a gene. CDR3 length equals 14 residues. Germline CDR1 reads SGHRS; CDR2 reads YFSETQ. The CDR3 spells CASSRTSEEDTQYF. In DNA form, the CDR3 reads TGCGCCAGCAGCCGGACTAGCGAGGAAGATACGCAGTATTTT. Drawing the rest from reference TRBV5-1 and TRBJ2-3, the complete variable domain is KAGVTQTPRYLIKTRGQQVTLSCSPISGHRSVSWYQQTPGQGLQFLFEYFSETQRNKGNFPGRFSGRQFSNSRSEMNVSTLELGDSALYLCASSRTSEEDTQYFGPGTRLTVL.

This clone was seen a handful of times. This chain's CDR3 is CASSETTLIKNTEAFF. The CDR3 DNA is TGTGCCAGCAGTGAAACCACATTGATTAAGAACACTGAAGCTTTCTTT. The rearrangement uses TRBV2 and TRBJ1-1; D is ambiguous. Germline CDR1 is SNHLY and CDR2 is FYNNEI. There are 16 residues in the CDR3. V gave up 2 bases and J gave up 1 base, with 14 bases separating them.